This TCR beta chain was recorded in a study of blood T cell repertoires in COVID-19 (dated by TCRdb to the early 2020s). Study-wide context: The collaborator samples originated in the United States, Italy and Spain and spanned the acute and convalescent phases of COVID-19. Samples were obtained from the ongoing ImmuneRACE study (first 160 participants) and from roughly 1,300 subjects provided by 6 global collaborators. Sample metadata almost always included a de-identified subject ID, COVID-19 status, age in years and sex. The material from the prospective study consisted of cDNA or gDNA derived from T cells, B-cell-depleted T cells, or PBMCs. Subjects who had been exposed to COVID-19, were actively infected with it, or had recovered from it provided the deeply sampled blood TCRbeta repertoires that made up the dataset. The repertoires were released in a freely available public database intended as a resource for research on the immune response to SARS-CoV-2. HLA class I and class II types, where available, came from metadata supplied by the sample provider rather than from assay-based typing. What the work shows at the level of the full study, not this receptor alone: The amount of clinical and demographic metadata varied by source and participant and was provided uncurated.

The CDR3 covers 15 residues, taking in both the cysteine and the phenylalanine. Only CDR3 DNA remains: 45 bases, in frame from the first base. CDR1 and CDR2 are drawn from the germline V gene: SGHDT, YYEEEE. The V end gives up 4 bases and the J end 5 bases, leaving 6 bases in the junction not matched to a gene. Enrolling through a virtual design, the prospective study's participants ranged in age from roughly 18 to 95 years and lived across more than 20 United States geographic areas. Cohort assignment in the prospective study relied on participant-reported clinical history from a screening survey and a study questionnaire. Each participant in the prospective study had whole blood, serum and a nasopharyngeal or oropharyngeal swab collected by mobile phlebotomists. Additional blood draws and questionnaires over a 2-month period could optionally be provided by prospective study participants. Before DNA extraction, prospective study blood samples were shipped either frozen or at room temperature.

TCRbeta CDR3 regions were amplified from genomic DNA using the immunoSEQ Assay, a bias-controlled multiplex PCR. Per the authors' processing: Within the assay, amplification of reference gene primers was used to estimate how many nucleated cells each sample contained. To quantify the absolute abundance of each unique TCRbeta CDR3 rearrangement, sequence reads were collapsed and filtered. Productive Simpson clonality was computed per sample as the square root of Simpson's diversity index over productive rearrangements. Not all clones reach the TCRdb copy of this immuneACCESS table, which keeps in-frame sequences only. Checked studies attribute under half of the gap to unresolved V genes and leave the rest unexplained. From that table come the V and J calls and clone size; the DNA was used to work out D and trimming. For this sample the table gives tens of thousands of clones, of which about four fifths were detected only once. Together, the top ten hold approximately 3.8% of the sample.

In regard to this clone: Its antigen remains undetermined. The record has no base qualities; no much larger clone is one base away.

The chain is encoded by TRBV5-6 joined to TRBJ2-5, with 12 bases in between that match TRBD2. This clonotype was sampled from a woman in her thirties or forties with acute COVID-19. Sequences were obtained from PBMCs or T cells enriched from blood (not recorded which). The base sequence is TGTGCCAGCAGCCCCCCTAGCGGGAGGGCTGAGACCCAGTACTTC. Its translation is CASSPPSGRAETQYF.